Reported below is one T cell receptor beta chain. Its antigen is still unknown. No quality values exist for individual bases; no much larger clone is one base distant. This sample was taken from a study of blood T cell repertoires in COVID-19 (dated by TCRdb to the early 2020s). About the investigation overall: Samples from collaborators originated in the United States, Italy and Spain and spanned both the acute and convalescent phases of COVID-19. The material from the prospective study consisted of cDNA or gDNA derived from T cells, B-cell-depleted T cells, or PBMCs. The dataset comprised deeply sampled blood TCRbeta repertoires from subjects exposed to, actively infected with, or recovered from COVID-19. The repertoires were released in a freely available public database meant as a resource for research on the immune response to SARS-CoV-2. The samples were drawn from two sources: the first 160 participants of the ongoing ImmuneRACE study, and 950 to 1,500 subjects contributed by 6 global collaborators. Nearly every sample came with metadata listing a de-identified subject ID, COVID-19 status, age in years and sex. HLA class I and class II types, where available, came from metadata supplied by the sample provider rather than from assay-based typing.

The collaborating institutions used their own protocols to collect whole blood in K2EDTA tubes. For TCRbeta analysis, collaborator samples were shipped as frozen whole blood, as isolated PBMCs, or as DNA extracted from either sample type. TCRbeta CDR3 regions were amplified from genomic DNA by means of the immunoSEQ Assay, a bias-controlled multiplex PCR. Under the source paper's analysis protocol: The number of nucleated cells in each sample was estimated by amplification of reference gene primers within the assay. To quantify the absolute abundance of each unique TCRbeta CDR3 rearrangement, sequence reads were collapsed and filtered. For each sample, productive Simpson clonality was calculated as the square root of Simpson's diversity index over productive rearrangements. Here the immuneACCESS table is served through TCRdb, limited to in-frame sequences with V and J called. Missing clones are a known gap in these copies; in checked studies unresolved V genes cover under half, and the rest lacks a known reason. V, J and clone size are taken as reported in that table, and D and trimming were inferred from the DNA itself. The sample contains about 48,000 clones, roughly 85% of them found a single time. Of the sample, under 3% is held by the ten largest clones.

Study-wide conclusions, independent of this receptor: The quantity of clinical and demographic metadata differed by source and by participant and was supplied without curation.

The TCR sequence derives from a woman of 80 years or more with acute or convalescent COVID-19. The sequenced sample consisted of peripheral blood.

The DNA is TGTGCCACCAGCCCCGACGGAGGTGACCGAGGCTACACCTTC. It specifies CATSPDGGDRGYTF. The V and J genes are TRBV15 and TRBJ1-2; no confident D gene assignment can be made. The junction shows trimming of 5 bases on V and 8 bases on J, plus 18 bases between the germline ends. The germline V gene (reference sequence) yields LNHNV for CDR1 and YYDKDF for CDR2. Inclusive of the bounding cysteine and phenylalanine, the CDR3 is 14 residues long. Of all the DNA, just the CDR3 is kept, 42 bases in frame from base 1.